This T cell receptor beta chain stems from a study of shared clonotypes between healthy human individuals. Study outcomes and limitations: Sequencing depth was predicted to influence how clonotypes are shared among donors.

An even split of each subset's genomic DNA across several immunoSEQ plates was performed. TCRdb's table, derived via immunoSEQ multiplex PCR, lists solely in-frame clones and lacks some. Among some 510,000 clones, around 74% were seen once, and the ten largest hold roughly 13%. With respect to this clone: Its antigen is as yet unknown.

Germline CDR1 SNHLY, CDR2 FYNNEI. The CDR3 spans 16 residues. V shed 2 bases and J shed 2 bases, with 10 bases lying between them. This TCR derives from a woman aged 35 to 49 in good health. Some clones in this sample may be carry-over from other donors' samples. The sequencing input was PBMCs. The chain has TRBV2 and TRBJ2-6, with D tentatively TRBD1 (5 bases). CDR3 amino acids: CASSEQGRAGANVLTF. CDR3 DNA: TGTGCCAGCAGTGAACAGGGTAGGGCTGGGGCCAACGTCCTGACTTTC.